The rows below give T cell receptor beta chains drawn from one sample of a study of shared clonotypes between healthy human individuals. The table came from immunoSEQ multiplex PCR; TCRdb's copy has only in-frame clones and leaves some out. The sample yields some 500,000 clones, about 96% seen once. Sequencing used naive CD4+ T cells sorted from blood. The receptors were sampled from a young woman in good health. Both conserved end residues are part of each CDR3. Size is omitted from some rows. Given values are once, few, many or a class for expanded clones.

V gene	clone size	CDR3 protein
TRBV7-9	NA	CASSLDTSGSFYEQFF
TRBV13	once	CASSLSGLAGGPGYEQYF
TRBV18	NA	CASSPVRGPSGANVLTF
TRBV9	NA	CASSVVRDNEQFF
TRBV19	NA	CASRPTGETQPQHF
TRBV28	NA	CASSLPRGDTVGELFF
TRBV27	NA	CASSFLRGGSTGELFF
TRBV11-2	NA	CASSLVMSMDSETQYF
TRBV28	NA	CASQELTPGDTQYF
TRBV11-1	NA	CASSFTSSSYYNEQFF
TRBV28	NA	CASSVGGVGDYGYTF
TRBV18	NA	CASSPSATNEKLFF
TRBV9	NA	CASSVAPGLEAFF
TRBV30	NA	CAWSEGTNPTDTQYF
TRBV15	once	CATSRDRVETQYF